The 11 T cell receptor beta chains listed next were all sequenced from one sample in a study of T cells in localized non-small cell lung cancer. Using immunoSEQ multiplex PCR, the repertoire was profiled, and TCRdb retains in-frame clones only, with some absent. The sample comprises just under 2,000 clones, roughly a third of which are singletons, and 12% rests with the top ten. Sequencing was performed on lung tumor tissue, taken before any cancer treatment. These receptors were collected from a male donor at least 60 years old with stage II lung adenocarcinoma.

Here the CDR3 reads CATSRDGASQQETQYF. The DNA for the CDR3 is TGTGCCACCAGCAGAGATGGAGCTAGTCAGCAAGAGACCCAGTACTTC. J is TRBJ2-5 and V is TRBV15; no firm D call. Trimming cost V 0 bases and J 2 bases, with 13 bases left between them. This CDR3 region has 16 residues. Germline V lookup: CDR1 LNHNV, CDR2 YYDKDF (reference sequence). The full variable domain, in which reference TRBV15 and TRBJ2-5 provide the parts outside the CDR3, is DAMVIQNPRYQVTQFGKPVTLSCSQTLNHNVMYWYQQKSSQAPKLLFHYYDKDFNNEADTPDNFQSRRPNTSFCFLDIRSPGLGDTAMYLCATSRDGASQQETQYFGPGTRLLVL.

The chain employs TRBV18 and TRBJ1-2, with unresolved D. CDR1 and CDR2 (germline): KGHSH, LQKENI. Deletions cut 8 bases from V and 8 bases from J, with 18 bases between. The CDR3 totals 13 residues. The DNA for the CDR3 is TGTGCCAGCCTCCTAAAGGAAGGATCCGGCTACACCTTC. It yields the protein CASLLKEGSGYTF.

Only a few counts were recorded for this clone. The V call is TRBV9, the J call TRBJ2-1; D may be TRBD1 (5 bases). The CDR3 spans 13 residues. Trimming took 10 bases from V and 6 from J, leaving 17 bases between them. The germline gives CDR1 SGDLS, CDR2 YYNGEE. The CDR3 protein is CAGSQGFVNEQFF. In DNA, the CDR3 is TGTGCCGGATCCCAGGGATTTGTCAATGAGCAGTTCTTC.

This clone was picked up one time. At one end, the junction sequence differs from germline, possibly due to a read error. The V gene is TRBV15, the J gene TRBJ1-5; TRBD1 might be the D (6 bases). The CDR3 sequence is 19 residues long. CDR1 LNHNV and CDR2 YYDKDF come from the germline V gene (reference sequence). Here the CDR3 reads CATSDTSTGTLRSNQPQHF. DNA for the CDR3: TGTGCCACCAGCGACACGTCTACAGGGACCCTGCGGAGCAATCAACCCCAGCATTTT. The full variable domain, in which reference TRBV15 and TRBJ1-5 provide the parts outside the CDR3, is DAMVIQNPRYQVTQFGKPVTLSCSQTLNHNVMYWYQQKSSQAPKLLFHYYDKDFNNEADTPDNFQSRRPNTSFCFLDIRSPGLGDTAMYLCATSDTSTGTLRSNQPQHFGDGTRLSIL.

This chain links TRBV15 with TRBJ2-7, with 7 positions matching TRBD1. This CDR3 comprises 14 residues. Per the germline V gene, CDR1 is LNHNV and CDR2 is YYDKDF (reference sequence). V shed 4 bases, J shed 7 bases, and the junction held 10 bases outside the gene matches. The CDR3 DNA reads TGTGCCACCAGCACACGAACGACAGGGAGAGAGCAGTACTTC. Protein product: CATSTRTTGREQYF.

This clone was detected a few times. This rearrangement joins TRBV11-3 to TRBJ2-1, with D tentatively TRBD2 (5 bases). This CDR3 contains 15 residues. Germline CDR1 and CDR2: SGHNT and YENEEA. Trimming removed 4 bases at V and 5 bases at J, with 15 bases between. The CDR3 DNA sequence: TGTGCCAGCAGCTCGTCCCGGAGGCTCGACAATGAGCAGTTCTTC. Translation: CASSSSRRLDNEQFF. Variable domain in full (rest from reference TRBV11-3 and TRBJ2-1): EAGVVQSPRYKIIEKKQPVAFWCNPISGHNTLYWYLQNLGQGPELLIRYENEEAVDDSQLPKDRFSAERLKGVDSTLKIQPAELGDSAVYLCASSSSRRLDNEQFFGPGTRLTVL.

This chain links TRBV1 with TRBJ2-2; TRBD1 is the table's D call and was not checked against the DNA. TRBV1 is reported as a pseudogene. This CDR3 has 18 residues. The CDR3 protein is CTSSQESQGLENTGELFF. The CDR3 DNA reads TGCACCAGCAGCCAAGAGTCTCAGGGGCTAGAGAACACCGGGGAGCTGTTTTTT.

In its sample, this clone is medium-sized. The chain recombines TRBV11-3 with TRBJ2-1; 10 nucleotides align to TRBD2. V lost 3 bases, J lost 6 bases, and 8 bases stayed unmatched. Per germline, CDR1 SGHNT and CDR2 YENEEA. CDR3 length: 16 residues. The chain's CDR3 is CASSLPSGSMFNEQFF. The CDR3 region has the DNA TGTGCCAGCAGCTTGCCTAGCGGGAGTATGTTCAATGAGCAGTTCTTC. Full variable domain (rest looked up from reference TRBV11-3 and TRBJ2-1): EAGVVQSPRYKIIEKKQPVAFWCNPISGHNTLYWYLQNLGQGPELLIRYENEEAVDDSQLPKDRFSAERLKGVDSTLKIQPAELGDSAVYLCASSLPSGSMFNEQFFGPGTRLTVL.

The chain combines TRBV11-3 with TRBJ2-1, with TRBD2 matching 9 bases. V was clipped by 3 bases and J by 8 bases; unmatched bases: 8. The CDR3 consists of 15 residues. Germline V CDR1 and CDR2: SGHNT, YENEEA. As DNA, the CDR3 is TGTGCCAGCAGCTTGCAGCGGGAGGTCTTTGATGAGCAGTTCTTC. It codes for CASSLQREVFDEQFF.

The rearrangement links TRBV18 to TRBJ1-1; D unclear. Germline CDR1 KGHSH, CDR2 LQKENI. CDR3 length equals 14 residues. V lost 5 bases and J lost 1, with 11 bases in between. CDR3 bases: TGTGCCAGCTCAAATCGTACAGCGAACACTGAAGCTTTCTTT. It codes for CASSNRTANTEAFF.

This clone is labeled as medium-sized (0.01 to 0.1%). V and J are TRBV11-3 and TRBJ2-1; 7 positions match TRBD1. The germline V gene has CDR1 SGHNT and CDR2 YENEEA. The J segment lost 6 bases and the V segment lost 5 bases, leaving 13 bases of the junction unmatched. This CDR3 region has 16 residues. Written as DNA, the CDR3 is TGTGCCAGCAGCACAAGCGGTAGGGGGCTGGGCAATGAGCAGTTCTTC. Translating gives CASSTSGRGLGNEQFF. Looking up the rest from reference TRBV11-3 and TRBJ2-1 gives the full variable domain: EAGVVQSPRYKIIEKKQPVAFWCNPISGHNTLYWYLQNLGQGPELLIRYENEEAVDDSQLPKDRFSAERLKGVDSTLKIQPAELGDSAVYLCASSTSGRGLGNEQFFGPGTRLTVL.